The present T cell receptor (beta chain) was sequenced within a study of T cells in Graves' hyperthyroidism and ophthalmopathy. The V end lost 6 bases, the J end lost 4 bases, and 16 bases lay between the germline ends. The CDR3 consists of 15 residues. Reasons for excluding patients were uncontrolled infection, other autoimmune disease, pregnancy or lactation. RNA transcripts served as the template for amplifying TCR beta CDR3 regions. The HTBI primer set served for first-round RT-PCR of the TCR CDR3. TCRdb fed the multiplex PCR reads into MiXCR, producing one record per CDR3 protein. Of 400,000 to 450,000 distinct CDR3 sequences in the sample, 14% to 15% were seen once. This clonotype was seen more than once but under ten times.

The chain links TRBV12-3 or TRBV12-4 to TRBJ2-1; D is perhaps TRBD1 or TRBD2 (6 bases each). The TCR sequence derives from a man aged 18 to 29 with Graves' ophthalmopathy. Sequencing input: blood. CDR3 in amino acids: CASSLLRGVYNEQFF. The CDR3 DNA reads as TGTGCCAGCAGCCTCCTAAGGGGGGTGTACAATGAGCAGTTCTTC.